The TCR beta chain under discussion was sequenced for a study of PD-1 blockade in classical Hodgkin lymphoma. Study background: Every 2 weeks, patients got 3 mg/kg intravenous nivolumab. Study results and caveats: A significant rise in TCR diversity by C4D1 was seen for CD4+ but not CD8+ cells. Reported baseline diversity: healthy donors highest, relapsed/refractory patients lowest. Patients with an early start, nivolumab under 1 year after ASCT, were excluded.

This clone was seen a handful of times. Antigen: not known. Per the germline V gene, CDR1 is MDHEN and CDR2 is SYDVKM. The CDR3 runs 13 residues. V was trimmed by 10 bases and J by 0 bases, leaving 10 bases between them. Patients all relapsed after autologous stem cell transplantation, and there was variation in brentuximab vedotin exposure. Repertoires were generated with immunoSEQ multiplex PCR, while TCRdb's copy carries only in-frame clones and drops some. The repertoire has 35,000 to 45,000 clones, approximately 70% of them found once; the top ten carry over 12%. The sample consisted of peripheral blood mononuclear cells (PBMCs), taken before the second cycle of nivolumab. The gene calls are TRBV28 and TRBJ1-3; no reliable D call. The clonotype originates from a human donor with classical Hodgkin lymphoma. The CDR3 DNA reads as TGTGCCACCAGACATTCCTCTGGAAACACCATATATTTT. It yields the protein CATRHSSGNTIYF.